Shown below are 3 T cell receptor beta chains from a single sample sequenced in a study of blood T cell repertoires in COVID-19. Data came from immunoSEQ multiplex PCR; TCRdb stores just in-frame clones and leaves some out. This sample yields some 69,000 clones, of which more than 75% are seen a single time; 47% belongs to the top ten. Sequenced input: peripheral blood. The receptor source for this set is a human donor in a cohort sampled during active COVID-19.

CDR3 region: CASSLLAGTSYEQYF. DNA for the CDR3: TGCGCCAGCAGCCTCCTAGCGGGGACTTCCTACGAGCAGTACTTC. The rearrangement joins TRBV5-1 to TRBJ2-7, with TRBD2 matching over 9 bases. V was clipped by 4 bases and J by 1 base; unmatched bases: 6. The germline V gene encodes CDR1 SGHRS and CDR2 YFSETQ. The CDR3 runs 15 residues.

The gene calls are TRBV6-5 and TRBJ2-5, with TRBD1 identical over 7 bases. This CDR3 has 14 residues. The V gene's germline CDR1 is MNHEY and CDR2 SVGAGI. The trim removed 6 bases at V and 1 base at J, leaving 5 bases unmatched. The CDR3: CASSARDSQETQYF. The CDR3 nucleotides read TGTGCCAGCAGCGCGAGGGACAGCCAAGAGACCCAGTACTTC.

J is TRBJ2-7 and V is TRBV6-6; TRBD1 matches 10 bases. Trimming at V came to 6 bases and at J to 2 bases, leaving 4 bases not matched to a gene. The CDR3 spans 14 residues. Germline values: CDR1 MNHNY, CDR2 SVGAGI (reference sequence). For the CDR3, the DNA is TGTGCCAGCAGGTCCGGGACAGGGGCCTACGAGCAGTACTTC. Its translation is CASRSGTGAYEQYF.